The 30 T cell receptor beta chains presented below share a single source sample, sequenced in a study of shared clonotypes between healthy human individuals. Sequencing was performed with immunoSEQ multiplex PCR; in TCRdb, only in-frame clones are kept and a portion is missing. This sample has 330,000 or so clones; around 67% occur once, and the top ten carry 8% to 13%. Input material: memory CD4+ T cells sorted from blood. The subset was: CD45RA-negative fraction. The receptors originated from a man younger than 40 in good health.

This chain links TRBV14 with TRBJ2-7; tentative D call: TRBD1 (6 bases). The germline V gene encodes CDR1 SGHDN and CDR2 FVKESK. Trimming stripped 1 base from V and 2 bases from J, with 12 bases between. The CDR3 has 15 amino acids. CDR3 bases: TGTGCCAGCAGCCAAGCTCAGGGGTTTCCCTACGAGCAGTACTTC. Protein product: CASSQAQGFPYEQYF.

With regard to this clone: Other DNA sequences in the same sample also yield this CDR3. The rearrangement uses TRBV28 and TRBJ2-7, with D possibly matching TRBD1 (6 bases). Germline V gene sequence: CDR1 MDHEN, CDR2 SYDVKM. The CDR3 spans 11 residues. Trimming removed 5 bases at V and 4 bases at J, with 6 bases between. The CDR3 spells CASSRGYEQYF. As DNA, the CDR3 is TGTGCCAGCAGTAGGGGGTACGAGCAGTACTTC.

The chain has TRBV4-3 and TRBJ2-7, with D possibly TRBD1 on 6 matching bases. V was clipped by 0 bases and J by 3 bases, with 15 bases between them. Germline values: CDR1 LGHNA, CDR2 YSLEER. CDR3 length: 16 residues. The CDR3 coding sequence is TGCGCCAGCAGCCAAGAAGGGGGTCAGAGTTTCTACGAGCAGTACTTC. This translates into CASSQEGGQSFYEQYF.

The chain carries TRBV6-1 and TRBJ1-2; TRBD1 might be the D (6 bases). The CDR3 sequence is 14 residues long. Germline loops: CDR1 MNHNS, CDR2 SASEGT. V was clipped by 1 base and J by 8 bases, with 14 bases between them. As DNA, the CDR3 is TGTGCCAGCAGTGAAGAACAGGGAAGGTACGGCTACACCTTC. Translated: CASSEEQGRYGYTF.

Regarding this clone: Different DNA sequences within this sample yield the same CDR3. V usage is TRBV2 and J usage is TRBJ1-2, with D possibly matching TRBD1 (5 bases). The CDR3 is 13 amino acids. Germline lookup yields CDR1 SNHLY and CDR2 FYNNEI. Trimming removed 3 bases from V and 5 bases from J, with 10 bases in between. The CDR3 DNA reads TGTGCCAGCAGTGAGGAGGGGAGGTATGGCTACACCTTC. This gives the protein CASSEEGRYGYTF.

Turning to this clone: Distinct nucleotide sequences in the sample also encode this CDR3. The chain has TRBV5-1 and TRBJ2-3; weak D call: TRBD1 (5 bases). The V and J ends lost 1 base and 1 base respectively, with 10 bases between them. The CDR3 spans 15 residues. Germline loops: CDR1 SGHRS, CDR2 YFSETQ. CDR3 residues: CASSLRGMGTDTQYF. The CDR3 bases are TGCGCCAGCAGCTTGAGGGGAATGGGCACAGATACGCAGTATTTT.

The chain is built from TRBV18 and TRBJ2-7; 9 nucleotides align to TRBD1. V trimming: 1 base; J trimming: 2 bases; junction bases outside the gene matches: 6. The CDR3 sequence is 16 residues long. The germline CDR1 and CDR2 sequences are KGHSH and LQKENI. In nucleotides, the CDR3 is TGTGCCAGCTCACCACGCCGGGACAGGGATGCCTACGAGCAGTACTTC. Residues: CASSPRRDRDAYEQYF.

The genes are TRBV28 and TRBJ1-2; maybe TRBD1 (6 bases). The germline gives CDR1 MDHEN, CDR2 SYDVKM. This CDR3 has 15 amino acids. V dropped 5 bases and J dropped 8 bases, with 21 bases sitting between them. The CDR3 nucleotides are TGTGCCAGCAGTGCGACCTCTTACAGGGCAGGGGGCTACACCTTC. It translates to CASSATSYRAGGYTF.

CDR3: CASKQGGQPQHF. DNA of the CDR3: TGTGCCAGTAAGCAGGGCGGCCAGCCCCAGCATTTT. The gene calls are TRBV19 and TRBJ1-5; tentative D call: TRBD1 (5 bases). Trimming stripped 7 bases from V and 7 bases from J, with 11 bases between. Germline V gene lookup returns CDR1 LNHDA and CDR2 SQIVND (reference sequence). The CDR3 sequence is 12 residues long.

This clone was seen more than once but under ten times. V gene TRBV6-4 combines with J gene TRBJ2-1; possibly TRBD2 for D (6 bases). Looked up from germline, CDR1 is MRHNA and CDR2 is SNTAGT. Trimming cost V 0 bases and J 9 bases, with 12 bases left between them. The length of the CDR3 is 14 residues. The CDR3, as DNA: TGTGCCAGCAGTGACTCGTTAGCGGCGAGTGAGCAGTTCTTC. Amino acid sequence: CASSDSLAASEQFF.

V is TRBV2 and J is TRBJ1-2, with D tentatively TRBD1 (6 bases). This CDR3 comprises 13 residues. The V end lost 6 bases, the J end lost 5 bases, and 13 bases lay between the germline ends. CDR1 is SNHLY, CDR2 FYNNEI, per germline. The CDR3, as DNA: TGTGCCAGCAGGAGGACAGAAAGTTATGGCTACACCTTC. Translation: CASRRTESYGYTF.

The rearrangement joins TRBV11-2 to TRBJ2-4; 12 bases are a match to TRBD2. V shed 6 bases and J 3 bases; nucleotides not matched to a gene: 9. Germline lookup yields CDR1 SGHAT and CDR2 FQNNGV. The CDR3 is 17 residues long. Written as DNA, the CDR3 is TGTGCCAGCAGTACCCTAGCGGGAGGGCAGGGCAAAAACATTCAGTACTTC. It encodes CASSTLAGGQGKNIQYF.

The chain carries TRBV25-1 and TRBJ2-7; D is perhaps TRBD1 (6 bases). The germline CDR1 and CDR2 sequences are MGHDK and SYGVNS. There are 14 residues in the CDR3. V dropped 4 bases and J dropped 4 bases, with 14 bases sitting between them. The CDR3 loop reads CASSGAGVLYEQYF. CDR3 coding DNA: TGTGCCAGCAGTGGTGCAGGGGTCCTTTACGAGCAGTACTTC.

A note on this clone: At the DNA level, this CDR3 is encoded by other sequences in the same sample as well. The V gene is TRBV4-1, the J gene TRBJ2-7; 7 bases fit TRBD1. With V trimmed by 4 bases and J by 1 base, 4 bases remained unmatched. This CDR3 contains 14 residues. Germline assignment: CDR1 MGHRA and CDR2 YSYEKL. In DNA, the CDR3 is TGCGCCAGCAGCCGCAGGGACAGATCCTACGAGCAGTACTTC. Residues: CASSRRDRSYEQYF.

This chain uses TRBV19 with TRBJ2-3; the D gene is possibly TRBD1 (6 bases). The germline V gene encodes CDR1 LNHDA and CDR2 SQIVND (reference sequence). V gave up 7 bases and J gave up 0 bases, with 11 bases separating them. There are 14 residues in the CDR3. CDR3 bases: TGTGCCAGTACCTGGACAGTGAGCACAGATACGCAGTATTTT. Its translation is CASTWTVSTDTQYF.

This clone was seen only a few times. The V and J genes are TRBV18 and TRBJ2-7, with D possibly matching TRBD1 (5 bases). CDR1 KGHSH and CDR2 LQKENI come from the germline V gene. The ends were cut back, 6 bases at V and 3 bases at J, with 15 bases in the middle. CDR3 size: 14 residues. Written as DNA, the CDR3 is TGTGCCAGCTCGTCCCAGGAGACAGTCTACGAGCAGTACTTC. It translates to CASSSQETVYEQYF.

This chain uses TRBV5-1 with TRBJ2-3; D remains ambiguous. Trimming took 3 bases from V and 1 from J, leaving 12 bases between them. CDR3 length equals 15 residues. Germline assignment: CDR1 SGHRS and CDR2 YFSETQ. CDR3 in DNA: TGCGCCAGCAGCTCAACAACATTTGGCACAGATACGCAGTATTTT. It codes for CASSSTTFGTDTQYF.

The V call is TRBV27, the J call TRBJ1-2; tentatively, D is TRBD1 (6 bases). The V gene's germline CDR1 is MNHEY and CDR2 SMNVEV (reference sequence). The CDR3 extends over 14 amino acids. The V end lost 5 bases, the J end lost 6 bases, and 16 bases lay between the germline ends. The CDR3 bases are TGTGCCAGCAGTCGTAGGCCAGGGGTAGATGGCTACACCTTC. Protein: CASSRRPGVDGYTF.

This clone was picked up many times. The rearrangement links TRBV7-9 to TRBJ2-1; 11 nucleotides agree with TRBD2. With V trimmed by 1 base and J by 9 bases, 5 bases remained unmatched. CDR3 size: 15 residues. Per the germline V gene, CDR1 is SEHNR and CDR2 is FQNEAQ (reference sequence). This CDR3 reads CASSLVAGGPIEQFF. In DNA, the CDR3 is TGTGCCAGCAGCTTAGTAGCGGGAGGGCCTATTGAGCAGTTCTTC.

V is TRBV5-3 and J is TRBJ2-3, with D perhaps assigned TRBD1 or TRBD2 (5 bases each). TRBV5-3 is an open reading frame, and its role is uncertain. V gave up 8 bases and J gave up 2 bases, with 15 bases separating them. This CDR3 comprises 14 residues. The CDR3 region has the DNA TGTGCCAGTCTGAGGGGCGGTTACACAGATACGCAGTATTTT. It is translated as CASLRGGYTDTQYF.

The rearrangement uses TRBV2 and TRBJ2-3; no clear D. The CDR3 contains 14 residues. Trimming took off 7 bases at V and 7 bases at J, with 18 bases between the two ends. Germline CDR1 SNHLY, CDR2 FYNNEI. Here the CDR3 reads CASIQRSTIHTQYF. The CDR3 bases are TGTGCCAGCATTCAGCGCTCTACGATACATACGCAGTATTTT.

This clone has just a few counts. The chain uses TRBV2 and TRBJ1-4; no clear D. Germline lookup yields CDR1 SNHLY and CDR2 FYNNEI. The CDR3 consists of 14 residues. Trimming took off 6 bases at V and 1 base at J, with 9 bases between the two ends. The CDR3 protein is CASRETGTNEKLFF. CDR3 in DNA: TGTGCCAGCAGGGAGACGGGAACTAATGAAAAACTGTTTTTT.

The rearrangement joins TRBV18 to TRBJ2-7, with 9 bases fitting TRBD1. Germline loops: CDR1 KGHSH, CDR2 LQKENI. CDR3 length: 13 residues. The V gene end was trimmed by 3 bases and the J gene end by 4 bases; junction bases not matched to a gene: 1. CDR3: CASSPGTGYEQYF. The CDR3 bases are TGTGCCAGCTCACCCGGGACAGGGTACGAGCAGTACTTC.

This chain uses TRBV6-5 with TRBJ1-2; TRBD1 might be the D (5 bases). V was trimmed by 2 bases and J by 8 bases, leaving 15 bases between them. CDR1 MNHEY and CDR2 SVGAGI come from the germline V gene. The CDR3 loop spans 14 amino acids. DNA of the CDR3: TGTGCCAGCAGTTACCTCCAGACACGGGGGGGCTACACCTTC. Amino acid sequence: CASSYLQTRGGYTF.

The chain is built from TRBV10-2 and TRBJ1-5; unclear D gene. CDR1 and CDR2 from the germline V gene are WSHSY and SAAADI. Trimming removed 8 bases at V and 10 bases at J, with 15 bases between. The CDR3 is made up of 12 amino acids. The CDR3 coding sequence is TGCGCCAGCTCGACGGGAGTGGACCCCCAGCATTTT. This gives the protein CASSTGVDPQHF.

The chain combines TRBV15 with TRBJ2-1; D is ambiguous. CDR1 is LNHNV and CDR2 is YYDKDF in the germline V gene (reference sequence). This CDR3 spans 13 amino acids. V gave up 3 bases and J gave up 1 base, with 4 bases separating them. Here the CDR3 DNA reads TGTGCCACCAGCAGGGGGTCCTACAATGAGCAGTTCTTC. Its protein is CATSRGSYNEQFF.

This clone was counted only a few times. V usage is TRBV7-6 and J usage is TRBJ1-4; D may be TRBD1 (6 bases). The CDR3 loop spans 15 amino acids. CDR1 is SGHVS and CDR2 is FNYEAQ in the germline V gene. V was trimmed by 1 base and J by 11 bases, leaving 17 bases between them. CDR3 sequence reads: CASSLVGNQGRKLFF. The DNA of the CDR3 is TGTGCCAGCAGCTTAGTAGGAAATCAGGGGCGGAAACTGTTTTTT.

This clone has a single count. This CDR3 is also generated by other DNA sequences in the sample. The V and J genes are TRBV7-9 and TRBJ1-1; D uncertain. The germline gives CDR1 SEHNR, CDR2 FQNEAQ (reference sequence). Trimming shortened V by 1 base and J by 1 base, and 4 bases separated the two germline ends. This CDR3 region has 13 residues. CDR3 loop: CASSLEGNTEAFF. In DNA form, the CDR3 reads TGTGCCAGCAGCTTAGAAGGGAACACTGAAGCTTTCTTT. Based on the CDR3 plus reference TRBV7-9 and TRBJ1-1, the full variable domain is DTGVSQNPRHKITKRGQNVTFRCDPISEHNRLYWYRQTLGQGPEFLTYFQNEAQLEKSRLLSDRFSAERPKGSFSTLEIQRTEQGDSAMYLCASSLEGNTEAFFGQGTRLTVV.

The CDR3 region has the DNA TGTGCCATCTCGCAGGGGGCATGGGAGACCCAGTACTTC. Translation gives CAISQGAWETQYF. The V and J genes are TRBV10-3 and TRBJ2-5, with 8 positions matching TRBD1. The CDR3 runs to 13 residues. Trimming took 8 bases from V and 5 from J; bases not matched to a gene: 7. In germline, CDR1 is ENHRY, CDR2 SYGVKD.

CDR3: CASSGQGARGEKLFF. For the CDR3, the DNA is TGTGCCAGCAGCGGACAGGGGGCGCGGGGCGAAAAACTGTTTTTT. The gene calls are TRBV6-5 and TRBJ1-4; 11 nucleotides line up with TRBD1. With V trimmed by 6 bases and J by 8 bases, 8 bases remained unmatched. The CDR3 totals 15 residues. Germline V lookup: CDR1 MNHEY, CDR2 SVGAGI.